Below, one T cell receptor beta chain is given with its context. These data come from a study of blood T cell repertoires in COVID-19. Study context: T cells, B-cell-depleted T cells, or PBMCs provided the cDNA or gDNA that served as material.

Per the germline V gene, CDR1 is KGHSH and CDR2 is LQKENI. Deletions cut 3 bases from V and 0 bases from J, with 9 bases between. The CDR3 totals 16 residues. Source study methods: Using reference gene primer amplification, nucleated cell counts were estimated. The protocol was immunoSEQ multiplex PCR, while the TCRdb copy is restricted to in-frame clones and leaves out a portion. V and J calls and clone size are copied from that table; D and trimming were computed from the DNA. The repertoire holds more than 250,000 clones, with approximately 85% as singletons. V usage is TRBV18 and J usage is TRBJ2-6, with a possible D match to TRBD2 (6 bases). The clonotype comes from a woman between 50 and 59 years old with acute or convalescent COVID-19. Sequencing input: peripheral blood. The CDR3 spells CASSPGGYSGANVLTF. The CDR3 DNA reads TGTGCCAGCTCACCGGGGGGATACTCTGGGGCCAACGTCCTGACTTTC.